This T cell receptor beta chain was retrieved from a study of shared clonotypes between healthy human individuals. Overall study findings and caveats: Among several donors, about 4.6% of naive CD4 clonotypes were found in common.

In the case of this clone: Its cognate antigen is unknown.

For every subset, genomic DNA was evenly distributed across several immunoSEQ plates. Measured with immunoSEQ multiplex PCR; TCRdb has only the in-frame clones, and not every one. The sample has some 240,000 clones, 65% seen once. CDR1 SGHTA and CDR2 FQGNSA come from the germline V gene. With 3 bases removed from V and 4 bases from J, the gap between germline ends came to 11 bases. The CDR3 runs to 14 residues. The clonotype comes from a man between 25 and 39 years old in good health. The sample comprised memory CD4+ T cells sorted from blood. Subset: CD45RA-negative fraction. The chain joins TRBV7-2 to TRBJ2-3; the D is unclear. CDR3 sequence reads: CASSFTRSPDTQYF. CDR3 nucleotides: TGTGCCAGCAGCTTCACCAGGTCGCCAGATACGCAGTATTTT. Full variable domain (outside the CDR3, taken from reference TRBV7-2 and TRBJ2-3): GAGVSQSPSNKVTEKGKDVELRCDPISGHTALYWYRQSLGQGLEFLIYFQGNSAPDKSGLPSDRFSAERTGGSVSTLTIQRTQQEDSAVYLCASSFTRSPDTQYFGPGTRLTVL.